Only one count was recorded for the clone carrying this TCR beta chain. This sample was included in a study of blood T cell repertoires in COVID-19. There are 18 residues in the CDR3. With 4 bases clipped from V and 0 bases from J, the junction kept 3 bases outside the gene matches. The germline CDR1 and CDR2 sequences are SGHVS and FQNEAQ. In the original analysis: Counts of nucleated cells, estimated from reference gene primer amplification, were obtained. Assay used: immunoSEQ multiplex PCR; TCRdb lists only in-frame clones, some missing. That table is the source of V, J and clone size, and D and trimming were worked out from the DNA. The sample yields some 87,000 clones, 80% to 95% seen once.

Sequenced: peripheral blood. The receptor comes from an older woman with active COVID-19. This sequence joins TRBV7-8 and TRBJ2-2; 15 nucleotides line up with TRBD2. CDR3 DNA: TGTGCCAGCAGCTGGGGACTAGCGGGAGGCCCGAACACCGGGGAGCTGTTTTTT. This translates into CASSWGLAGGPNTGELFF.